A single sample is the source of the 26 T cell receptor beta chains below, sequenced in a study of regulatory T cells in long-lasting Graves disease. The TCR beta library used iRepertoire HTBI primers with Arm-PCR amplification of CDR3. A single record per CDR3 protein comes from TCRdb applying MiXCR to the multiplex PCR reads. The data contain some 370,000 distinct CDR3 sequences, around 11% of them singletons. Time point indicated: newly diagnosed GD, antithyroid drugs for less than 3 months. Researchers made the TCR library from RNA that was extracted from PBMCs. The same sample was also studied in work on T cells in Graves' hyperthyroidism and ophthalmopathy.

Sequenced material: peripheral blood mononuclear cells (PBMCs), taken at new diagnosis, from a patient treated with antithyroid drugs. The receptor source for this set is a woman in her late teens or twenties with Graves disease.

The sample holds many counts of this clonotype. V usage is TRBV11-2 and J usage is TRBJ2-2; possible D gene TRBD1, 6 bases. With 5 bases removed from V and 0 bases from J, the gap between germline ends came to 10 bases. The CDR3 is 15 amino acids. Germline CDR1 is SGHAT and CDR2 is FQNNGV. The CDR3 spells CASSQGHTNTGELFF. The CDR3 DNA sequence: TGTGCCAGCAGCCAGGGACATACGAACACCGGGGAGCTGTTTTTT.

This clonotype was recorded many times. This chain uses TRBV7-2 with TRBJ1-1, with D perhaps matching TRBD1 (6 bases). The CDR3 loop spans 14 amino acids. V was shortened by 3 bases and J by 5 bases, with 13 bases between the two germline ends. Germline V gene lookup returns CDR1 SGHTA and CDR2 FQGNSA. The CDR3 reads CASSLAGEITEAFF. CDR3 sequence (DNA): TGTGCCAGCAGCTTGGCAGGGGAAATTACTGAAGCTTTCTTT.

This clonotype turned up a few times. One end of the junction does not line up with germline, which may come from a read error. The rearrangement joins TRBV12-3 or TRBV12-4 to TRBJ2-7; D is tentatively TRBD1 or TRBD2 (5 bases each). The CDR3 extends over 15 amino acids. The CDR3: CASSQQSGLLYGQYF. DNA for the CDR3: TGTGCCAGCAGCCAACAGTCGGGGCTTCTCTACGGGCAGTACTTC.

This clonotype appeared many times. The rearrangement links TRBV28 to TRBJ2-2; D gene unclear. The ends were cut back, 2 bases at V and 4 bases at J, with 11 bases in the middle. Looked up from germline, CDR1 is MDHEN and CDR2 is SYDVKM. This CDR3 is built from 15 residues. The CDR3 is CASSLPLGGTGELFF. DNA of the CDR3: TGTGCCAGCAGTTTACCCCTCGGCGGCACCGGGGAGCTGTTTTTT.

This clonotype occurred a few times. The V gene is TRBV19, the J gene TRBJ2-7; 9 nucleotides align to TRBD1. The V and J ends lost 5 bases and 2 bases, in that order; junction bases with no gene match: 4. Per the germline V gene, CDR1 is LNHDA and CDR2 is SQIVND (reference sequence). CDR3 size: 14 residues. The CDR3 bases are TGTGCCAGTAGTTCGGGACAGGGCCCCTACGAGCAGTACTTC. This translates into CASSSGQGPYEQYF.

The chain joins TRBV7-9 to TRBJ2-7; unclear D gene. Deletions cut 5 bases from V and 3 bases from J, with 8 bases between. Looked up from germline, CDR1 is SEHNR and CDR2 is FQNEAQ (reference sequence). CDR3 length equals 12 residues. CDR3 in amino acids: CASSQDGYEQYF. The CDR3 DNA reads as TGTGCCAGCAGCCAGGACGGCTACGAGCAGTACTTC. Full variable domain (rest looked up from reference TRBV7-9 and TRBJ2-7): DTGVSQNPRHKITKRGQNVTFRCDPISEHNRLYWYRQTLGQGPEFLTYFQNEAQLEKSRLLSDRFSAERPKGSFSTLEIQRTEQGDSAMYLCASSQDGYEQYFGPGTRLTVT.

This clonotype was observed at least ten times. The chain has TRBV7-2 and TRBJ2-7; 11 positions match TRBD2. After removal of 1 base from V and 2 bases from J, the junction contained 4 bases not matched to a gene. The CDR3 is made up of 16 amino acids. Germline values: CDR1 SGHTA, CDR2 FQGNSA. CDR3: CASSLGLAGGAYEQYF. The CDR3 DNA sequence: TGTGCCAGCAGCTTAGGTCTAGCGGGAGGCGCCTACGAGCAGTACTTC.

The rearrangement links TRBV4-3 to TRBJ2-7; maybe TRBD2 (6 bases). V was trimmed by 3 bases and J by 3 bases, leaving 15 bases between them. CDR3 length: 15 residues. Germline V gene lookup returns CDR1 LGHNA and CDR2 YSLEER. The chain's CDR3 is CASSQFEGLNYEQYF. As DNA, the CDR3 is TGCGCCAGCAGCCAGTTCGAGGGACTTAACTACGAGCAGTACTTC.

This clonotype was recorded at least ten times. The chain employs TRBV12-5 and TRBJ1-5; D not certain. The CDR3 runs to 15 residues. The germline V and J ends were trimmed by 6 bases and 4 bases, with 16 bases remaining between them. In germline, CDR1 is LGHNT, CDR2 FRNRAP. The CDR3 nucleotides are TGTGCTAGTGGGCCGGGCAGTCGGCGTAATCAGCCCCAGCATTTT. As protein: CASGPGSRRNQPQHF.

Comments on this clonotype: One base away lies a much larger clone, so this may be a sequencing read error. The chain links TRBV11-2 to TRBJ2-1, with a tentative D call TRBD1 (7 bases). Trimming shortened V by 10 bases and J by 0 bases, and 19 bases separated the two germline ends. Germline values: CDR1 SGHAT, CDR2 FQNNGV. CDR3 length equals 16 residues. The CDR3, as DNA: TGTGCCACCAGGGGGGCCCCGGGAAGCTCCTACAATGAGCAGTTCTTC. The encoded protein is CATRGAPGSSYNEQFF.

This clonotype was counted at least ten times. Compared with germline, one end of the junction differs, possibly owing to a read error. V usage is TRBV5-1 and J usage is TRBJ2-1; 8 nucleotides line up with TRBD2. This CDR3 has 16 residues. Germline-derived CDR1 and CDR2 are SGHRS and YFSETQ. This CDR3 reads CASSLSLAEYYNEQFF. In DNA form, the CDR3 reads TGTGCCAGCAGCTTGTCACTAGCGGAGTACTACAATGAGCAGTTCTTC.

This clonotype was picked up many times. The chain is built from TRBV6-1 and TRBJ1-6; D is ambiguous. From germline, CDR1 is MNHNS and CDR2 SASEGT. CDR3 length: 14 amino acids. The V and J ends lost 6 bases and 6 bases respectively, with 12 bases between them. The CDR3 loop is CASRRSPTNSPLHF. The CDR3 bases are TGTGCCAGCAGGCGAAGTCCTACTAATTCACCCCTCCACTTT.

Many counts were recorded for this clonotype. The V gene is TRBV28, the J gene TRBJ2-5; 7 bases are a match to TRBD2. Per the germline V gene, CDR1 is MDHEN and CDR2 is SYDVKM. The CDR3 length is 15 residues. Losses at the gene ends were 4 bases for V and 8 bases for J; bases not matched to a gene: 13. The CDR3 nucleotides are TGTGCCAGCAGTTCCCCCTTGGGAAGCGGGAACACCCAGTACTTC. Its translation is CASSSPLGSGNTQYF. The variable domain in full, with the rest retrieved from reference TRBV28 and TRBJ2-5, is DVKVTQSSRYLVKRTGEKVFLECVQDMDHENMFWYRQDPGLGLRLIYFSYDVKMKEKGDIPEGYSVSREKKERFSLILESASTNQTSMYLCASSSPLGSGNTQYFGPGTRLLVL.

This clonotype was recorded a few times. The chain couples TRBV9 to TRBJ1-2; TRBD1 matches at 7 bases. The CDR3 loop spans 17 amino acids. CDR1 SGDLS and CDR2 YYNGEE come from the germline V gene. V dropped 7 bases and J dropped 0; count of bases not matched to a gene: 15. CDR3 region: CASVRWGTAATNYGYTF. As DNA, the CDR3 is TGTGCCAGCGTAAGATGGGGGACAGCGGCTACTAACTATGGCTACACCTTC.

The genes are TRBV6-2 or TRBV6-3 and TRBJ2-7; D may be TRBD1 or TRBD2 (5 bases each). With 0 bases removed from V and 12 bases from J, the gap between germline ends came to 15 bases. Germline CDR1 is MNHEY and CDR2 is SVGEGT. This CDR3 has 13 residues. CDR3 in DNA: TGTGCCAGCAGTTACTCGACGGGACCATACGGGTACTTC. This encodes CASSYSTGPYGYF.

The V gene is TRBV6-2 or TRBV6-3, the J gene TRBJ2-7; 7 bases line up with TRBD1. Germline assignment: CDR1 MNHEY and CDR2 SVGEGT. CDR3 length: 14 residues. Trimming at V came to 0 bases and at J to 3 bases, leaving 2 bases not matched to a gene. CDR3 amino acids: CASSYSGQIYEQYF. The CDR3 nucleotides read TGTGCCAGCAGTTACTCGGGACAGATCTACGAGCAGTACTTC.

This clonotype was picked up many times. The rearrangement uses TRBV18 and TRBJ2-7; 9 bases map to TRBD1. With 7 bases clipped from V and 2 bases from J, the junction kept 6 bases outside the gene matches. Per germline, CDR1 KGHSH and CDR2 LQKENI. There are 14 residues in the CDR3. The CDR3 here is CASYPGQGTYEQYF. As DNA, the CDR3 is TGTGCCAGCTACCCGGGACAGGGCACCTACGAGCAGTACTTC.

This clonotype has a count of ten or more. The chain uses TRBV7-2 and TRBJ2-3; TRBD2 is a possible D gene (5 bases). Per germline, CDR1 SGHTA and CDR2 FQGNSA. V was trimmed by 1 base and J by 2 bases, leaving 10 bases between them. This CDR3 contains 15 residues. The CDR3 bases are TGTGCCAGCAGCTTAGGGGCGGGTACCACAGATACGCAGTATTTT. Translated, it gives CASSLGAGTTDTQYF.

This clonotype was counted only a few times. V gene TRBV7-8 combines with J gene TRBJ2-1, with 9 bases aligning to TRBD2. The CDR3 runs to 16 residues. The junction had 4 bases not matched to a gene; V was cut back by 2 bases and J by 2 bases. Germline values: CDR1 SGHVS, CDR2 FQNEAQ. CDR3 sequence (DNA): TGTGCCAGCAGCTTACCCCTAGCGGGAACCTACAATGAGCAGTTCTTC. It encodes CASSLPLAGTYNEQFF. Full variable domain (remainder filled in from reference TRBV7-8 and TRBJ2-1): GAGVSQSPRYKVAKRGQDVALRCDPISGHVSLFWYQQALGQGPEFLTYFQNEAQLDKSGLPSDRFFAERPEGSVSTLKIQRTQQEDSAVYLCASSLPLAGTYNEQFFGPGTRLTVL.

The sample holds many counts of this clonotype. The rearrangement links TRBV3-1 to TRBJ2-7; D is ambiguous. V was shortened by 1 base and J by 7 bases, with 14 bases between the two germline ends. This CDR3 is 14 amino acids long. Germline values: CDR1 LGHDT, CDR2 YNNKEL (reference sequence). The CDR3 loop reads CASSQGSGVGEQYF. The DNA of the CDR3 is TGTGCCAGCAGCCAAGGTTCGGGCGTGGGAGAGCAGTACTTC.

This clonotype was detected a few times. The CDR3 DNA sequence: TGTGCCACAAAGTTGGGAAATAACTATGGCTACACCTTC. Its translation: CATKLGNNYGYTF. V is TRBV6-1 and J is TRBJ1-2; D gene uncertain. Germline assignment: CDR1 MNHNS and CDR2 SASEGT. CDR3 size: 13 residues. Deletions cut 10 bases from V and 1 base from J, with 13 bases between.

This clonotype appeared many times. The chain recombines TRBV7-9 with TRBJ2-1; possible D gene TRBD2, 5 bases. The ends were cut back, 3 bases at V and 5 bases at J, with 17 bases in the middle. The CDR3 is made up of 16 amino acids. The germline gives CDR1 SEHNR, CDR2 FQNEAQ (reference sequence). CDR3 sequence (DNA): TGTGCCAGCAGCTTTTCCCCCCGAGCGGCAAACAATGAGCAGTTCTTC. Translation: CASSFSPRAANNEQFF.

This clonotype has at least ten counts. This chain links TRBV20-1 with TRBJ1-1; the match to TRBD1 covers 7 bases. The germline gives CDR1 DFQATT, CDR2 SNEGSKA (reference sequence). The CDR3 sequence is 17 residues long. V lost 3 bases and J lost 1; bases outside the gene matches: 14. CDR3 in DNA: TGCAGTGCTAGGGGGGGAAGGGGGCGCGGGGCGAACACTGAAGCTTTCTTT. This sequence encodes CSARGGRGRGANTEAFF.

The rearrangement uses TRBV4-1 and TRBJ1-2; the D gene is possibly TRBD1 (5 bases). This CDR3 is 15 amino acids long. Deletions cut 5 bases from V and 6 bases from J, with 19 bases between. Germline CDR1 reads MGHRA; CDR2 reads YSYEKL. CDR3 DNA sequence: TGCGCCAGCAGCGTAGTTCTGGGGAGGGGAGATGGCTACACCTTC. This gives the protein CASSVVLGRGDGYTF.

Ten or more counts support this clonotype. This chain uses TRBV20-1 with TRBJ2-6, with D uncertain. The CDR3 extends over 13 amino acids. V was shortened by 2 bases and J by 1 base, with 3 bases between the two germline ends. Per germline, CDR1 DFQATT and CDR2 SNEGSKA (reference sequence). Here the CDR3 DNA reads TGCAGTGCTAGACCATCTGGGGCCAACGTCCTGACTTTC. It encodes CSARPSGANVLTF.

This clonotype came up many times. CDR3 DNA sequence: TGCGCCAGCAGCTCGGGCCGGGACAGGGGGCCCTCGGGCGGCTACACCTTC. Encoded protein: CASSSGRDRGPSGGYTF. The J gene is TRBJ1-2, the V gene TRBV5-1; TRBD1 agrees at 12 bases. J gave up 8 bases and V 3 bases, and 14 bases lay outside the gene matches. The CDR3 is 17 amino acids. CDR1 is SGHRS, CDR2 YFSETQ, per germline.